This is a list of T cell receptor beta chains from one sample in a study of blood T cell repertoires in COVID-19. Assay used: immunoSEQ multiplex PCR; TCRdb lists only in-frame clones, some missing. The sample carries under 35,000 clones, around 87% recorded once. Sequencing input: peripheral blood. The receptor source for this set is a human donor in a cohort sampled during active COVID-19. Each CDR3 is given with its conserved first and last residue. The D gene is left open where the match is weak. Some rows have no size entry. The others give once, few or many, or a class for an expanded clone.

TRBV5-4,.,.,14,TRBJ1-4,CASSLQGDNEKLFF,TGTGCCAGCAGCTTGCAAGGGGATAATGAAAAACTGTTTTTT
TRBV2,TRBD1,.,15,TRBJ2-7,CASRTGTGGSYEQYF,TGTGCCAGCAGAACCGGGACAGGGGGGTCCTACGAGCAGTACTTC
TRBV11-2,TRBD1,few,15,TRBJ2-4,CASSFIQGSKNIQYF,TGTGCCAGCAGCTTTATACAGGGGTCCAAAAACATTCAGTACTTC
TRBV4-1,TRBD2,.,18,TRBJ2-5,CASSPDRLAGGIGETQYF,TGCGCCAGCAGCCCAGACCGACTAGCGGGGGGTATCGGGGAGACCCAGTACTTC
TRBV6-5,.,few,15,TRBJ2-7,CASSYSAGIPYEQYF,TGTGCCAGCAGTTACTCGGCAGGGATTCCCTACGAGCAGTACTTC
TRBV5-1,.,once,14,TRBJ2-5,CASSFGNSRETQYF,TGCGCCAGCAGCTTCGGGAATTCTAGGGAGACCCAGTACTTC
TRBV24-1,TRBD1,once,15,TRBJ1-2,CATSDDQTGGGGYTF,TGTGCCACCAGTGACGATCAGACAGGGGGCGGTGGCTACACCTTC
TRBV15,.,.,14,TRBJ1-5,CATSRDSVSQPQHF,TGTGCCACCAGCAGAGATTCGGTGAGTCAGCCCCAGCATTTT
TRBV28,TRBD1,.,12,TRBJ2-7,CASTDLGTEQYF,TGTGCCAGCACCGATCTCGGGACAGAACAGTACTTC
TRBV4-3,.,.,14,TRBJ2-3,CASSQDRGSDTQYF,TGCGCCAGCAGCCAAGATCGGGGGTCAGATACGCAGTATTTT
TRBV19,.,.,12,TRBJ2-3,CASSSVPDTQYF,TGTGCCAGTAGTTCCGTCCCAGATACGCAGTATTTT
TRBV7-2,.,.,14,TRBJ2-5,CASSLVQGQETQYF,TGTGCCAGCAGCTTAGTCCAGGGTCAAGAGACCCAGTACTTC
TRBV7-2,TRBD1,.,16,TRBJ2-2,CASSLWRGQGAGELFF,TGTGCCAGCAGCTTATGGCGGGGACAGGGGGCCGGGGAGCTGTTTTTT
TRBV11-2,.,.,14,TRBJ1-3,CASTQALSGNTIYF,TGTGCCAGCACCCAAGCGTTATCTGGAAACACCATATATTTT
TRBV9,TRBD1,.,17,TRBJ2-3,CASSKLSGTGVFNTQYF,TGTGCCAGCAGCAAACTTTCCGGGACAGGGGTCTTTAATACGCAGTATTTT
TRBV18,.,once,13,TRBJ2-1,CASSPSSGGEQFF,TGTGCCAGCTCACCCTCTTCGGGCGGGGAGCAGTTCTTC
TRBV25-1,TRBD1,.,13,TRBJ1-5,CASTPGGSQPQHF,TGTGCCAGCACCCCAGGGGGCAGCCAGCCCCAGCATTTT
TRBV7-2,TRBD1,.,16,TRBJ1-5,CASSLGSRGLDQPQHF,TGTGCCAGCAGCTTAGGAAGCAGGGGGCTAGACCAGCCCCAGCATTTT
TRBV10-3,TRBD1,.,22,TRBJ2-1,CAISESMRGAVRGQQGGREQFF,TGTGCCATCAGTGAGTCGATGAGGGGAGCTGTTCGGGGCCAACAGGGGGGAAGGGAGCAGTTCTTC
TRBV29-1,.,.,12,TRBJ2-7,CSVQVTSVEQYF,TGCAGCGTACAAGTGACATCTGTCGAGCAGTACTTC